This note documents a single T cell receptor (beta chain) sequence. Its antigen remains undetermined. No base-level quality is on record; no much larger clone is a single base apart. Separate from the approximately 730-subject first cohort, the validation cohort of 120 subjects was the group to which the donors belonged. The sample belongs to a study of cytomegalovirus exposure and HLA in healthy donors (dated by TCRdb to about 2017). For context, the study as a whole: According to a later analysis, one platform produced both the 120 validation repertoires and the 700 or so repertoires of the first cohort. The study was designed to test whether signatures of past pathogen exposure could be identified by cataloging public T cell receptors. Along with the approximately 700-subject first cohort, a separate validation cohort of over a hundred different subjects was used. High-throughput TCR immunosequencing, statistical association of individual TCRs with disease status, and machine learning were combined to predict cytomegalovirus infection status. Beyond this particular receptor, the publication reports: In both the original and validation cohorts, the classifier was reported to diagnose cytomegalovirus status with high specificity and sensitivity. The authors suggested that the approach could potentially be extended to other disease states and immunological phenotypes. While some public TCRs were present in many individuals, most TCR sequences turned up only very rarely across donors. A total of 150 to 200 TCR beta chains were listed by the study as associated with cytomegalovirus. In vitro tests confirmed that a few of the cytomegalovirus-associated TCR beta chains recognize cytomegalovirus antigens. All 120 or so repertoires were used to score co-occurrence in the validation cohort in a later analysis, because that analysis had no HLA typing for the cohort. Subsequent analysis determined that TCRs grouped into clusters in the first cohort also showed a tendency toward co-occurrence across the roughly 120 validation repertoires, and about 93% of cluster scores exceeded 0.

Libraries were prepared through the immunoSEQ multiplex PCR assay. Regarding the original processing steps: A statistical classification framework was developed to diagnose cytomegalovirus status using the catalog of TCR beta chain sequences. TCRdb limited this immuneACCESS table to in-frame rearrangements with V and J called. A share of clones is missing; checked studies link under half to unresolved V genes, and the rest is unexplained. V and J calls and clone size follow that table, whereas D and trimming were derived from the DNA. This sample is represented by under 250,000 clones; approximately 87% of them were singletons. The ten largest make up 5.5% to 7% of the sample. Via the germline V gene (reference sequence), CDR1 is SGHNT and CDR2 YYREEE. V is clipped by 4 bases and J by 4 bases, and the sequence between their germline boundaries is 15 bases long. The CDR3 runs 14 residues from the cysteine to the phenylalanine. Only CDR3 DNA remains: 42 bases, in frame from the first base.

Sequenced input: PBMCs. The receptor was derived from a woman aged 18-29 years in good health and CMV-seronegative. The receptor chain draws on TRBV5-4 and TRBJ2-7; the D gene is perhaps TRBD1, from 6 matching bases. The CDR3 protein: CASSTQWGRYEQYF. The bases are TGTGCCAGCAGCACCCAGTGGGGGCGGTACGAGCAGTACTTC.